This T cell receptor (beta chain) comes out of a study of blood T cell repertoires in COVID-19. Across the whole study: COVID-19 samples collected from the United States, Italy and Spain covered acute and convalescent phases. Sample material is recorded as cDNA or gDNA derived from T cells, B-cell-depleted T cells, or PBMCs.

Original handling: For nucleated cells, counts were estimated from reference gene primer amplification. Clones were read by immunoSEQ multiplex PCR, and TCRdb kept only the in-frame ones, dropping some. V and J calls and clone size come straight from that table; D and trimming were deduced from the DNA. The data contain 300,000 to 400,000 clones, about 90% of them seen just once; the ten biggest clones take up more than 5%. The CDR3 has 14 residues. With V trimmed by 5 bases and J by 4 bases, 6 bases remained unmatched. Germline values: CDR1 SGHNT, CDR2 YENEEA. Seattle patients were enrolled while actively infected and followed longitudinally. Only one count was recorded for this clone.

The V and J genes are TRBV11-3 and TRBJ1-2; 8 bases are shared with TRBD1. Specimen: peripheral blood. This clonotype was sampled from a woman aged 50 to 60 with COVID-19, enrolled during active disease. CDR3 protein: CASSPGQGGYGYTF. In nucleotides, the CDR3 is TGTGCCAGCAGCCCAGGACAGGGTGGCTATGGCTACACCTTC.